This entry features one T cell receptor (beta chain) sequence. Lactation, pregnancy, other autoimmune disease or uncontrolled infection excluded patients. In making diagnoses, clinical symptoms, serum thyroxine and TRAb, thyroid ultrasound and orbital computed tomography were all used. More than 9.5 ml fresh peripheral blood yielded the PBMCs. This entry comes from a study of T cells in Graves' hyperthyroidism and ophthalmopathy. Authors of the study amplified TCR beta CDR3 regions from RNA transcripts. An initial round of RT-PCR targeting the TCR CDR3 relied on the HTBI primer set. MiXCR, run by TCRdb on the multiplex PCR reads, gives a single entry per CDR3 protein. Among hundreds of thousands of distinct CDR3 sequences, around 21% were seen once, and the ten largest hold under 35%. Trimming shortened V by 0 bases and J by 2 bases, and 10 bases separated the two germline ends. The germline CDR1 and CDR2 sequences are KGHSH and LQKENI. CDR3 length: 15 residues.

The chain recombines TRBV18 with TRBJ1-1, with D unresolved. The TCR sequence derives from a man aged 30-40 years with Graves' ophthalmopathy. The sequencing sample was made of blood. This chain's CDR3 is CASSPPEGVNTEAFF. CDR3 DNA: TGTGCCAGCTCACCACCGGAGGGAGTTAACACTGAAGCTTTCTTT.